A selection of T cell receptor beta chains follows, all from one sample in a study of blood T cells in healthy people across ages. Using its own MiXCR run on the 5' RACE reads, TCRdb lists one record per CDR3 protein. The sample includes approximately 1,700,000 distinct CDR3 sequences, about two fifths seen only once; the top ten take 20% to 25%. Sequences were obtained from blood. These TCRs come from a human donor in good health. CDR3s include the opening cysteine and the closing phenylalanine or tryptophan. The D gene is left open where the match is weak. Clone size is shown for a subset of rows, as once, few, many or a class of expanded clone.

CDR3 | DNA | J | size | D | V
CASSPPVQPFNYGYTF | TGTGCCAGCTCACCACCGGTCCAGCCCTTTAACTATGGCTACACCTTC | TRBJ1-2 | few | - | TRBV18
CASSSYPKGKQPQHF | TGTGCCAGCAGTTCCTACCCTAAGGGTAAGCAGCCCCAGCATTTT | TRBJ1-5 | - | - | TRBV12-3/TRBV12-4
CASSLTPLPPYNEQFF | TGTGCCAGCAGCTTAACCCCCTTGCCACCCTACAATGAGCAGTTCTTC | TRBJ2-1 | - | - | TRBV7-3
CASSVGGAEEPQHF | TGTGCCAGCAGCGTGGGAGGGGCGGAGGAACCCCAGCATTTT | TRBJ1-5 | - | - | TRBV9
CASTRRGEANYNSPLHF | TGTGCCAGCACCCGTCGGGGGGAAGCGAACTATAATTCACCCCTCCACTTT | TRBJ1-6 | - | - | TRBV5-6
CASQLAGGLYEQFF | TGTGCCAGCCAACTAGCGGGGGGGCTCTATGAGCAGTTCTTC | TRBJ2-1 | few | TRBD2 | TRBV11-1
CATSRDLGEQETQFF | TGTGCCACCAGCAGAGATCTGGGGGAACAAGAGACCCAGTTCTTC | TRBJ2-1 | once | - | TRBV15
CSARSSLDTQYF | TGCAGTGCTAGGTCCTCGCTAGATACGCAGTATTTT | TRBJ2-3 | - | - | TRBV20-1
CASSFRPGSEQYF | TGTGCCAGCAGCTTCCGTCCAGGCAGCGAGCAGTACTTC | TRBJ2-7 | - | - | TRBV7-2
CSAKQGPNSPLHF | TGCAGTGCAAAACAGGGACCAAATTCACCCCTCCACTTT | TRBJ1-6 | - | - | TRBV20-1
CAISESRSGRYTEAFF | TGTGCCATCAGTGAGTCTCGGTCCGGACGATATACTGAAGCTTTCTTT | TRBJ1-1 | - | - | TRBV10-3
CATSSGAAGPNQPQHF | TGTGCCACCAGCAGTGGGGCGGCAGGACCGAATCAGCCCCAGCATTTT | TRBJ1-5 | few | - | TRBV15
CSAIGGVIGYTF | TGCAGTGCTATCGGGGGGGTGATTGGCTACACCTTC | TRBJ1-2 | - | - | TRBV20-1
CASSAGTGTYNERFF | TGTGCCAGCAGCGCCGGGACAGGGACCTACAATGAGCGGTTCTTC | TRBJ2-1 | once | TRBD1 | TRBV7-2
CSVGSGSYGYTF | TGCAGCGTTGGCTCAGGGAGCTATGGCTACACCTTC | TRBJ1-2 | few | - | TRBV29-1
CAITEGTGRGRHNYGYTF | TGTGCCATCACCGAAGGGACAGGACGGGGCAGACATAACTATGGCTACACCTTC | TRBJ1-2 | - | TRBD1 | TRBV10-3